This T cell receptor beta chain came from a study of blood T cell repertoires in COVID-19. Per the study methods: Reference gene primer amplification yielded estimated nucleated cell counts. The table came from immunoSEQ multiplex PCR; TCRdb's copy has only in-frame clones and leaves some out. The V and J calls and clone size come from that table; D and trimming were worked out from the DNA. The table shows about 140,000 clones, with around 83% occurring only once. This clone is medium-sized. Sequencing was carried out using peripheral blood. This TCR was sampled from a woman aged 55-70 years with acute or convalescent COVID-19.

The CDR3 sequence: CASSLKGVRGELFF. Written as DNA, the CDR3 is TGTGCCAGCAGCTTGAAGGGGGTGAGGGGGGAGCTGTTTTTT. V gene TRBV11-2 combines with J gene TRBJ2-2, with D possibly matching TRBD1 (6 bases). Between the trimmed V and J ends, which lost 3 bases and 8 bases, there was a span of 13 bases. The CDR3 totals 14 residues. Germline values: CDR1 SGHAT, CDR2 FQNNGV.